The 21 T cell receptor beta chains given below trace back to one sample, sequenced in a study of human T cells and chemical hapten exposure. As the library was built, unique molecular identifiers were attached to individual cDNA molecules. TCRdb processed the reads anew with MiXCR; each CDR3 protein has one entry. The data show more than 100,000 distinct CDR3 sequences, with approximately 9.3% seen just once and roughly 1.3% held by the top ten. Before extraction, the whole blood was not fractionated, and total RNA was taken from it. Source material: whole blood. All receptors come from a human donor in good health. Some clones in this sample may be carry-over from other donors' samples.

The chain uses TRBV20-1 and TRBJ2-1, with 9 bases fitting TRBD2. V shed 6 bases and J 8 bases; nucleotides not matched to a gene: 14. Germline V gene lookup returns CDR1 DFQATT and CDR2 SNEGSKA (reference sequence). The CDR3 has 15 residues. The CDR3, as DNA: TGCAGTGCGATAGACCCGGGACTAGCTTCTGATGAGCAGTTCTTC. This gives the protein CSAIDPGLASDEQFF.

In this sample, this clonotype turned up many times. V is TRBV7-3 and J is TRBJ2-6, with 8 bases identical to TRBD1. CDR1 is SGHTA and CDR2 is FQGTGA in the germline V gene. V shed 5 bases, J shed 0 bases, and the junction held 9 bases outside the gene matches. The CDR3 totals 18 residues. Here the CDR3 reads CASSRPGGGGSGANVLTF. The CDR3 DNA follows: TGTGCCAGCAGCCGACCAGGGGGCGGTGGCTCTGGGGCCAACGTCCTGACTTTC.

This chain uses TRBV21-1 with TRBJ2-2; whether TRBD1, the table's D call, matches the DNA was not checked. TRBV21-1 is given as a pseudogene. There are 17 residues in the CDR3. For the CDR3, the DNA is TGTGCCAGCAGCAATCGAGGGGGACAGGGGCGGACCGGGGAGCTGTTTTTT. As protein: CASSNRGGQGRTGELFF.

With regard to this clonotype: A much larger clone differs by one base, so this may be a read error. The chain employs TRBV18 and TRBJ1-1; 8 bases fit TRBD1. Unmatched junction bases numbered 5, after V lost 4 bases and J lost 4 bases. The CDR3 has 14 residues. Germline-derived CDR1 and CDR2 are KGHSH and LQKENI. The CDR3 protein is CASSLQGESTEAFF. DNA of the CDR3: TGTGCCAGCTCACTACAGGGGGAGAGCACTGAAGCTTTCTTT.

The genes are TRBV15 and TRBJ2-1, with 12 bases aligning to TRBD1. CDR1 LNHNV and CDR2 YYDKDF come from the germline V gene (reference sequence). The CDR3 runs to 16 residues. The V gene end was trimmed by 2 bases and the J gene end by 4 bases; junction bases not matched to a gene: 3. CDR3 coding DNA: TGTGCCACCAGCAGAAGGGACAGGGGGCTATACAATGAGCAGTTCTTC. Its protein is CATSRRDRGLYNEQFF.

The CDR3 DNA is TGTGCCAGCGGAAGGACAGCCGCTCCGGAGACCCAGTACTTC. It translates to CASGRTAAPETQYF. This chain joins TRBV2 and TRBJ2-5; possibly TRBD1 for D (6 bases). V lost 8 bases to trimming and J lost 5 bases, with 18 bases between them. The CDR3 consists of 14 residues. Germline V lookup: CDR1 SNHLY, CDR2 FYNNEI.

This clonotype was seen many times. The chain couples TRBV6-5 to TRBJ1-1; no firm D call. This CDR3 has 14 residues. CDR1 and CDR2 from the germline V gene are MNHEY and SVGAGI. Trimming shortened V by 0 bases and J by 0 bases, and 5 bases separated the two germline ends. The CDR3 DNA is TGTGCCAGCAGTTACTCGAGTCTGAACACTGAAGCTTTCTTT. It translates to CASSYSSLNTEAFF.

A word on this clonotype: This clone may be a read error of a much larger clone one base away. V and J are TRBV7-8 and TRBJ2-1; TRBD2 matches 8 bases. Germline values: CDR1 SGHVS, CDR2 FQNEAQ. This CDR3 region has 17 residues. CDR3 loop: CAGSLVTTSGSYNEQFF. Here the CDR3 DNA reads TGTGCCGGCAGCTTAGTGACCACTAGCGGCTCCTACAATGAGCAGTTCTTC. Full variable domain (missing parts from reference TRBV7-8 and TRBJ2-1): GAGVSQSPRYKVAKRGQDVALRCDPISGHVSLFWYQQALGQGPEFLTYFQNEAQLDKSGLPSDRFFAERPEGSVSTLKIQRTQQEDSAVYLCAGSLVTTSGSYNEQFFGPGTRLTVL.

The rearrangement links TRBV6-5 to TRBJ2-1; D assignment may be TRBD1 or TRBD2 (6 bases each). V was pared by 8 bases and J by 7 bases, with 18 bases between. In germline, CDR1 is MNHEY, CDR2 SVGAGI. The CDR3 sequence is 14 residues long. The DNA of the CDR3 is TGTGCCAGCGGGACACCGGGACTCCCTAATGAGCAGTTCTTC. Its protein product is CASGTPGLPNEQFF.

J is TRBJ2-3 and V is TRBV20-1, with D unresolved. Trimming left V 6 bases short and J 0 bases short, with 10 bases between. The CDR3 consists of 13 residues. Germline-derived CDR1 and CDR2 are DFQATT and SNEGSKA (reference sequence). The CDR3: CSAQLHSTDTQYF. The CDR3 DNA reads as TGCAGTGCGCAGCTACATAGCACAGATACGCAGTATTTT.

This clonotype has a handful of counts. The chain uses TRBV7-2 and TRBJ1-3; D may be TRBD1 (5 bases). The germline V gene encodes CDR1 SGHTA and CDR2 FQGNSA. The CDR3 is 16 amino acids. Trimming cost V 4 bases and J 0 bases, with 13 bases left between them. The DNA of the CDR3 is TGTGCCAGCAGCTCACAGGCAGCCGGCTCTGGAAACACCATATATTTT. It codes for CASSSQAAGSGNTIYF.

Points on this clonotype: A read error may account for a junction end that differs from germline. The chain combines TRBV12-3 or TRBV12-4 with TRBJ1-2, with TRBD1 as a possible D gene (6 bases). The CDR3 contains 14 residues. The CDR3, as DNA: TGTGTCAGCACCGGGACACCGACGGGGCATGGCTACACCTTC. Residues: CVSTGTPTGHGYTF.

This clonotype was seen a handful of times. This chain links TRBV5-1 with TRBJ2-5; D is perhaps TRBD2 (6 bases). The CDR3 consists of 12 residues. Germline V gene sequence: CDR1 SGHRS, CDR2 YFSETQ. V lost 4 bases and J 2 bases, leaving 6 bases between the germline ends. The CDR3 loop reads CASSREQETQYF. The CDR3 DNA reads as TGCGCCAGCAGCCGGGAGCAAGAGACCCAGTACTTC.

This clonotype was recorded many times. This sequence joins TRBV19 and TRBJ1-1; D not resolved. The CDR3 sequence is 13 residues long. Germline values: CDR1 LNHDA, CDR2 SQIVND (reference sequence). V lost 4 bases, J lost 8 bases, and 14 bases lay in between. Written as DNA, the CDR3 is TGTGCCAGTAGTAGCCCGAACACTCTCGAAGCTTTCTTT. Protein product: CASSSPNTLEAFF.

This chain uses TRBV18 with TRBJ2-3; D uncertain. The CDR3 is 16 residues long. In germline, CDR1 is KGHSH, CDR2 LQKENI. V was cut by 1 base and J by 5 bases, with 16 bases left in between. The CDR3 DNA reads TGTGCCAGCTCACCACTGGCCGGGTCCCCCGGAGATACGCAGTATTTT. Its translation: CASSPLAGSPGDTQYF.

This clonotype was recorded many times. This chain connects TRBV12-3 or TRBV12-4 to TRBJ1-2; 7 positions agree with TRBD1. J lost 6 bases, V lost 2 bases, and 6 bases had no gene match. This CDR3 has 14 amino acids. The CDR3 loop reads CASSLFTGENGYTF. The CDR3 DNA is TGTGCCAGCAGTTTATTTACAGGGGAGAATGGCTACACCTTC.

This clonotype appeared a few times. This chain connects TRBV5-5 to TRBJ2-7; maybe TRBD2 (6 bases). CDR1 and CDR2 (germline): SGHKS, YYEKEE (reference sequence). With 2 bases removed from V and 7 bases from J, the gap between germline ends came to 10 bases. This CDR3 is built from 12 residues. The CDR3 DNA is TGTGCCAGCAGCTTCGTAGGGAGGGAGCAGTACTTC. Residues: CASSFVGREQYF.

This clonotype turned up a few times. V and J are TRBV5-1 and TRBJ2-7, with TRBD1 matching 10 bases. The length of the CDR3 is 14 residues. The germline CDR1 and CDR2 sequences are SGHRS and YFSETQ. The J segment lost 3 bases and the V segment lost 4 bases, leaving 4 bases of the junction unmatched. The CDR3 DNA sequence: TGCGCCAGCAGCGGCGGGACAGGGGACTACGAGCAGTACTTC. The encoded protein is CASSGGTGDYEQYF. The variable domain in full, completed from reference TRBV5-1 and TRBJ2-7, reads KAGVTQTPRYLIKTRGQQVTLSCSPISGHRSVSWYQQTPGQGLQFLFEYFSETQRNKGNFPGRFSGRQFSNSRSEMNVSTLELGDSALYLCASSGGTGDYEQYFGPGTRLTVT.

This clonotype was observed a handful of times. The V call is TRBV5-1, the J call TRBJ2-7, with 7 bases fitting TRBD1. J gave up 0 bases and V 1 base, and 4 bases lay outside the gene matches. The CDR3 runs 15 residues. CDR1 is SGHRS, CDR2 YFSETQ, per germline. The CDR3 loop reads CASSLSGTVSYEQYF. In DNA, the CDR3 is TGCGCCAGCAGCTTGTCGGGGACAGTCTCCTACGAGCAGTACTTC.

This clonotype was counted between two and nine times. The chain employs TRBV6-5 and TRBJ2-3; D unresolved. The germline V gene has CDR1 MNHEY and CDR2 SVGAGI. This CDR3 comprises 15 residues. V lost 6 bases to trimming and J lost 0 bases, with 13 bases between them. This CDR3 is CASSHSTISTDTQYF. CDR3 coding DNA: TGTGCCAGCAGCCATTCGACAATTAGCACAGATACGCAGTATTTT.

The J gene is TRBJ1-5, the V gene TRBV12-5; possibly TRBD1 for D (5 bases). The CDR3 loop spans 16 amino acids. V lost 0 bases and J lost 4, with 13 bases in between. Germline values: CDR1 LGHNT, CDR2 FRNRAP. The CDR3 loop is CASGLVTRAVNQPQHF. For the CDR3, the DNA is TGTGCTAGTGGTTTGGTAACCAGGGCGGTGAATCAGCCCCAGCATTTT.